The TCR beta chain described here comes from a study of breast tumors, draining lymph nodes, adjacent tissues. The germline gives CDR1 SGHVS, CDR2 FQNEAQ. The CDR3 covers 16 residues. Trimming pared 2 bases from V and 4 bases from J, leaving 16 bases between. This clonotype was observed a handful of times. What it binds is not known. Study-wide results and caveats: Compared with lymph nodes, tumors were less diverse; compared with nontumor tissue, more. Luminal-like breast cancer showed significantly greater tumor-nontumor repertoire similarity than basal-like breast cancer did. The lymph node origin of tumor T cells was framed as consistent with a hypothesis, not demonstrated.

TCRdb independently ran MiXCR on the multiplex PCR reads; one entry per CDR3 protein. The table shows roughly 120,000 distinct CDR3 sequences, with around 20% occurring only once. Breast cancer patients provided tissue from their axillary draining lymph nodes. The chain recombines TRBV7-8 with TRBJ2-3, with D possibly being TRBD2 (7 bases). The clonotype comes from a female donor with breast cancer. Some clones in this sample may be carry-over from other donors' samples. Sequencing used axillary lymph node tissue. The CDR3 nucleotides are TGTGCCAGCAGCTTAATGGGGGGGGCCCTCGCAGATACGCAGTATTTT. Translating gives CASSLMGGALADTQYF.